The 14 T cell receptor beta chains below were found in one sample sequenced in a study of OX40 agonist ivuxolimab in advanced cancers. Produced via immunoSEQ multiplex PCR; TCRdb's table is partial and in-frame only. The table records tens of thousands of clones, 65% to 85% of them present only once. The specimen was CD4+ or CD8+ T cells sorted from blood, collected in a trial of the OX40 agonist ivuxolimab. These receptors came from an adult with an advanced solid tumor such as melanoma, head and neck, liver or kidney cancer.

The chain carries TRBV19 and TRBJ1-3; TRBD1 matches at 7 bases. V gave up 5 bases and J gave up 5 bases; unmatched junction bases: 12. Germline lookup yields CDR1 LNHDA and CDR2 SQIVND (reference sequence). The CDR3 has 16 amino acids. The CDR3: CASSPSRDRSRNTIYF. CDR3 coding DNA: TGTGCCAGTAGTCCGAGTCGGGACAGAAGCAGAAACACCATATATTTT.

The chain employs TRBV10-1 and TRBJ2-3; D perhaps matches TRBD2 (6 bases). The V end was cut by 2 bases, the J end by 0 bases, with 21 bases between. Germline CDR1 WNHNN, CDR2 SYGVQD (reference sequence). The CDR3 loop spans 19 amino acids. This CDR3 is CASSEPPSSGGDSTDTQYF. In nucleotides, the CDR3 is TGCGCCAGCAGTGAGCCACCCTCTTCCGGCGGGGACAGCACAGATACGCAGTATTTT.

In its sample, this clone was seen once. In DNA form, the CDR3 reads TGCGCCAGCAGCTTCGGGACAGTCAACTATGGCTACACCTTC. This sequence encodes CASSFGTVNYGYTF. This chain links TRBV5-1 with TRBJ1-2, with 7 bases lining up with TRBD1. Trimming took 2 bases from V and 2 from J; bases not matched to a gene: 3. This CDR3 comprises 14 residues. Germline CDR1 and CDR2: SGHRS and YFSETQ.

The chain is built from TRBV11-1 and TRBJ2-1; D remains ambiguous. CDR1 is SGHAT and CDR2 is FQDESV in the germline V gene (reference sequence). The CDR3 runs to 13 residues. Trimming stripped 1 base from V and 10 bases from J, with 11 bases between. The CDR3 loop is CASSLEAGNEQFF. The CDR3 DNA follows: TGTGCCAGCAGCTTAGAAGCTGGGAACGAGCAGTTCTTC.

This clone was observed once. The rearrangement links TRBV4-1 to TRBJ2-1; 11 nucleotides line up with TRBD2. Germline V CDR1 and CDR2: MGHRA, YSYEKL. V trimming: 1 base; J trimming: 5 bases; junction bases outside the gene matches: 10. The CDR3 length is 18 residues. The CDR3: CASSQVLAGVWSHNEQFF. CDR3 nucleotide sequence: TGCGCCAGCAGCCAAGTACTAGCGGGGGTTTGGAGCCACAATGAGCAGTTCTTC.

V gene TRBV10-3 combines with J gene TRBJ2-7; 7 nucleotides match TRBD2. J gave up 3 bases and V 6 bases, and 8 bases lay outside the gene matches. The CDR3 loop spans 14 amino acids. CDR1 ENHRY and CDR2 SYGVKD come from the germline V gene. This CDR3 is CAIRSSGDHYEQYF. The CDR3 nucleotides are TGTGCCATCAGGTCCAGCGGGGATCACTACGAGCAGTACTTC.

CDR3 coding DNA: TGTGCCAGCAGCCAGTGGGGGGACACCGGGGAGCTGTTTTTT. It specifies CASSQWGDTGELFF. The chain joins TRBV7-7 to TRBJ2-2; tentatively, D is TRBD2 (6 bases). The CDR3 spans 14 residues. CDR1 is SSHAT, CDR2 FNYEAQ, per germline (reference sequence). V was trimmed by 5 bases and J by 3 bases, leaving 10 bases between them. Full variable domain (remainder filled in from reference TRBV7-7 and TRBJ2-2): GAGVSQSPRYKVTKRGQDVTLRCDPISSHATLYWYQQALGQGPEFLTYFNYEAQPDKSGLPSDRFSAERPEGSISTLTIQRTEQRDSAMYRCASSQWGDTGELFFGEGSRLTVL.

This clone appeared a single time. The gene calls are TRBV7-3 and TRBJ2-2, with D perhaps matching TRBD2 (5 bases). V was pared by 5 bases and J by 3 bases, with 10 bases between. The CDR3 has 14 amino acids. Germline V gives CDR1 SGHTA, CDR2 FQGTGA. The CDR3, as DNA: TGTGCCAGCAGCGGCCGGCGGGACACCGGGGAGCTGTTTTTT. Translated, it gives CASSGRRDTGELFF.

The chain joins TRBV6-5 to TRBJ1-6, with 10 positions matching TRBD1. The germline gives CDR1 MNHEY, CDR2 SVGAGI. The ends lost 6 bases at V and 9 bases at J; junction bases unmatched: 5. The length of the CDR3 is 14 residues. CDR3 loop: CASRAGTGVSPLHF. DNA for the CDR3: TGTGCCAGCAGGGCCGGGACAGGGGTTTCACCCCTCCACTTT.

The V gene is TRBV30, the J gene TRBJ1-5; a weak D match, TRBD1 (5 bases). With 4 bases removed from V and 4 bases from J, the gap between germline ends came to 14 bases. Germline loops: CDR1 GTSNPN, CDR2 SVGIG (reference sequence). This CDR3 contains 14 residues. DNA for the CDR3: TGTGCCTGGAATTCAGGGAACGTGAATCAGCCCCAGCATTTT. Its protein is CAWNSGNVNQPQHF.

V gene TRBV30 combines with J gene TRBJ1-5; D is unresolved. Germline CDR1 reads GTSNPN; CDR2 reads SVGIG (reference sequence). The length of the CDR3 is 15 residues. V dropped 0 bases and J dropped 7 bases, with 16 bases sitting between them. This CDR3 is CAWSVGGQRGQPQHF. The CDR3, as DNA: TGTGCCTGGAGTGTAGGAGGGCAACGGGGACAGCCCCAGCATTTT.

This clone showed up just a few times. In nucleotides, the CDR3 is TGTGCCAGCAGCGCCTCCTACGAGCAGTACTTC. This sequence encodes CASSASYEQYF. The V gene is TRBV11-2, the J gene TRBJ2-7, with D hard to call. The CDR3 covers 11 residues. Per germline, CDR1 SGHAT and CDR2 FQNNGV. Trimming cost V 5 bases and J 0 bases, with 2 bases left between them.

This clone was recorded only once. The CDR3 reads CASSYSHSGSGNTIYF. For the CDR3, the DNA is TGTGCCAGCAGTTACTCACACTCCGGCTCTGGAAACACCATATATTTT. The J gene is TRBJ1-3, the V gene TRBV6-5; D is ambiguous. CDR1 and CDR2 from the germline V gene are MNHEY and SVGAGI. Trimming removed 0 bases from V and 0 bases from J, with 9 bases in between. The CDR3 length is 16 residues.

This clone showed up just once. The CDR3 DNA is TGCGCCAGCAGCGGTTCCGGGACAGGGCTCGGGAATTCACCCCTCCACTTT. This gives the protein CASSGSGTGLGNSPLHF. The V and J genes are TRBV5-1 and TRBJ1-6; 9 bases align to TRBD1. This CDR3 has 17 amino acids. Germline trimming cut 4 bases from V and 7 bases from J; bases unmatched to any gene: 12. The germline V gene encodes CDR1 SGHRS and CDR2 YFSETQ. The whole variable domain, remainder taken from reference TRBV5-1 and TRBJ1-6, is KAGVTQTPRYLIKTRGQQVTLSCSPISGHRSVSWYQQTPGQGLQFLFEYFSETQRNKGNFPGRFSGRQFSNSRSEMNVSTLELGDSALYLCASSGSGTGLGNSPLHFGNGTRLTVT.